Presented here are 10 T cell receptor beta chains from one specimen sequenced in a study of T cell repertoires in cytomegalovirus infection (dated by TCRdb to 2018 to 2020). This sample was sequenced with an Illumina HiSeq 1500. The public reads were reprocessed in TCRdb via fastp at Q25 and MiXCR, keeping in-frame beta chains. Duplicate CDR3 protein sequences are folded into a single record with the most common DNA and genes. The sample table holds approximately 550,000 distinct CDR3 sequences, of which 16% were seen once. Roughly a quarter of the sample is held by the ten biggest clonotypes. The sequencing input was CD8+ T cells from PBMCs. Source of these receptors: a human donor in good health (CMV status not recorded). Some clones in this sample may be carry-over from other donors' samples.

This clonotype was counted ten times or more. The V gene is TRBV4-1, the J gene TRBJ1-1; tentatively, D is TRBD1 (6 bases). Looked up from germline, CDR1 is MGHRA and CDR2 is YSYEKL. This CDR3 comprises 15 residues. Trimming took 4 bases from V and 5 from J, leaving 17 bases between them. In nucleotides, the CDR3 is TGCGCCAGCAGCCTTTCACTGGGGGGGCCGACTGAAGCTTTCTTT. Translation: CASSLSLGGPTEAFF.

This clonotype was counted between two and nine times. This chain links TRBV15 with TRBJ2-1, with D hard to call. Trimming cost V 4 bases and J 3 bases, with 4 bases left between them. CDR1 is LNHNV and CDR2 is YYDKDF in the germline V gene (reference sequence). The CDR3 extends over 12 amino acids. The CDR3 coding sequence is TGTGCCACCAGCAAGGTCTACAATGAGCAGTTCTTC. It translates to CATSKVYNEQFF.

This clonotype showed up just a few times. The chain is built from TRBV15 and TRBJ2-7, with 8 bases identical to TRBD1. CDR3 size: 14 residues. Germline CDR1 reads LNHNV; CDR2 reads YYDKDF (reference sequence). With V trimmed by 4 bases and J by 2 bases, 4 bases remained unmatched. CDR3 sequence reads: CATSTVTGAYEQYF. The CDR3 DNA sequence: TGTGCCACCAGCACCGTGACAGGGGCCTACGAGCAGTACTTC.

The chain is built from TRBV5-5 and TRBJ2-2, with 9 positions matching TRBD2. The germline V gene has CDR1 SGHKS and CDR2 YYEKEE (reference sequence). V was clipped by 0 bases and J by 5 bases; unmatched bases: 5. The CDR3 covers 16 residues. The CDR3 region is CASSLGIAGVTGELFF. DNA for the CDR3: TGTGCCAGCAGCTTGGGGATAGCGGGAGTAACCGGGGAGCTGTTTTTT.

There are a few counts of this clonotype. The CDR3 region has the DNA TGTGCCACCAGCAGAGGGGGGGGTACTGAAGCTTTCTTT. Its protein product is CATSRGGGTEAFF. The J gene is TRBJ1-1, the V gene TRBV15, with D tentatively TRBD1 (5 bases). Between the trimmed V and J ends, which lost 1 base and 5 bases, there was a span of 8 bases. The CDR3 runs to 13 residues. CDR1 LNHNV and CDR2 YYDKDF come from the germline V gene (reference sequence).

The J gene is TRBJ2-3, the V gene TRBV7-9; 8 bases align to TRBD2. This CDR3 has 15 amino acids. Trimming cost V 4 bases and J 5 bases; bases outside gene matches: 8. Germline assignment: CDR1 SEHNR and CDR2 FQNEAQ (reference sequence). CDR3 region: CASSSISGDQDTQYF. CDR3 coding DNA: TGTGCCAGCAGCTCTATTAGCGGGGACCAAGATACGCAGTATTTT. The full variable domain, its missing parts supplied by reference TRBV7-9 and TRBJ2-3, is DTGVSQNPRHKITKRGQNVTFRCDPISEHNRLYWYRQTLGQGPEFLTYFQNEAQLEKSRLLSDRFSAERPKGSFSTLEIQRTEQGDSAMYLCASSSISGDQDTQYFGPGTRLTVL.

This clonotype was found many times. The chain joins TRBV7-2 to TRBJ2-3; D unresolved. The CDR3 is 13 amino acids. Trimming removed 3 bases from V and 2 bases from J, with 6 bases in between. Germline loops: CDR1 SGHTA, CDR2 FQGNSA. The CDR3 DNA reads as TGTGCCAGCAGCTTTCAAAACACAGATACGCAGTATTTT. Its translation: CASSFQNTDTQYF. Full variable domain (rest looked up from reference TRBV7-2 and TRBJ2-3): GAGVSQSPSNKVTEKGKDVELRCDPISGHTALYWYRQSLGQGLEFLIYFQGNSAPDKSGLPSDRFSAERTGGSVSTLTIQRTQQEDSAVYLCASSFQNTDTQYFGPGTRLTVL.

The CDR3 coding sequence is TGCAGTGCTAGAGATACGGGGGGGGGCAGGGGGCTGCGGAGCACTGAAGCTTTCTTT. This encodes CSARDTGGGRGLRSTEAFF. The rearrangement joins TRBV20-1 to TRBJ1-1; 8 bases agree with TRBD1. This CDR3 contains 19 residues. The V gene end was trimmed by 0 bases and the J gene end by 4 bases; junction bases not matched to a gene: 19. Germline V gene data show CDR1 as DFQATT and CDR2 as SNEGSKA (reference sequence).

In its sample, this clonotype was seen many times. The chain is built from TRBV2 and TRBJ2-1, with D unresolved. The germline V gene encodes CDR1 SNHLY and CDR2 FYNNEI. The CDR3 runs to 11 residues. V was pared by 9 bases and J by 0 bases, with 3 bases between. The CDR3 region has the DNA TGTGCCAGTTACTCCTACAATGAGCAGTTCTTC. Protein: CASYSYNEQFF.

This clonotype was found a few times. The chain joins TRBV11-2 to TRBJ2-7; D uncertain. Germline loops: CDR1 SGHAT, CDR2 FQNNGV. With 0 bases removed from V and 3 bases from J, the gap between germline ends came to 15 bases. This CDR3 comprises 16 residues. The CDR3 nucleotides are TGTGCCAGCAGCTTAGATCGACAAGCACAGTTCTACGAGCAGTACTTC. It translates to CASSLDRQAQFYEQYF.